The 27 T cell receptor beta chains listed next were all sequenced from one sample in a study of cytomegalovirus exposure and HLA in healthy donors. It was with 60 Vbeta and 13 Jbeta primers that the PCR ran. Produced via immunoSEQ multiplex PCR; TCRdb's table is partial and in-frame only. The sample consists of tens of thousands of clones, around a tenth of them appearing once. Material for sequencing was PBMCs. The receptors were sampled from a man aged 60 to 69 in good health and CMV-seropositive.

This clone was detected a few times. This sequence joins TRBV4-1 and TRBJ2-7; 7 bases are shared with TRBD1. The V gene's germline CDR1 is MGHRA and CDR2 YSYEKL. With 2 bases clipped from V and 1 base from J, the junction kept 5 bases outside the gene matches. The CDR3 covers 15 residues. CDR3 DNA sequence: TGCGCCAGCAGCCAACCCACGGGACAGTCCTACGAGCAGTACTTC. Its protein is CASSQPTGQSYEQYF.

The V call is TRBV9, the J call TRBJ2-3; D might be TRBD2 (6 bases). V was trimmed by 3 bases and J by 6 bases, leaving 23 bases between them. This CDR3 is 17 amino acids long. Per the germline V gene, CDR1 is SGDLS and CDR2 is YYNGEE. CDR3 sequence reads: CASSERVSSGLRDTQYF. The CDR3 DNA is TGTGCCAGCAGCGAGAGAGTGAGTAGCGGACTTAGGGATACGCAGTATTTT. Full variable domain (rest looked up from reference TRBV9 and TRBJ2-3): DSGVTQTPKHLITATGQRVTLRCSPRSGDLSVYWYQQSLDQGLQFLIQYYNGEERAKGNILERFSAQQFPDLHSELNLSSLELGDSALYFCASSERVSSGLRDTQYFGPGTRLTVL.

This clone came up a few times. The V and J genes are TRBV28 and TRBJ1-4, with D possibly being TRBD1 (5 bases). Per germline, CDR1 MDHEN and CDR2 SYDVKM. CDR3 size: 13 residues. V lost 6 bases and J lost 4, with 9 bases in between. The CDR3 is CASRQTVNEKLFF. The CDR3 DNA sequence: TGTGCCAGCAGACAGACAGTTAATGAAAAACTGTTTTTT.

This clone has only a few counts. The chain joins TRBV2 to TRBJ2-1; 13 nucleotides match TRBD2. Trimming at V came to 7 bases and at J to 1 base, leaving 10 bases not matched to a gene. Germline assignment: CDR1 SNHLY and CDR2 FYNNEI. The CDR3 runs to 18 residues. The CDR3 DNA reads as TGTGCCAGCACCCCCTCTGGACTAGCGGGAGATTCCTACAATGAGCAGTTCTTC. Translating gives CASTPSGLAGDSYNEQFF.

This clone was seen more than once but under ten times. V gene TRBV5-1 combines with J gene TRBJ1-6; 8 bases match TRBD1. CDR1 SGHRS and CDR2 YFSETQ come from the germline V gene. This CDR3 spans 16 amino acids. V trimming: 0 bases; J trimming: 7 bases; junction bases outside the gene matches: 6. The CDR3 is CASSLGSGGANSPLHF. In DNA, the CDR3 is TGCGCCAGCAGCTTGGGATCAGGGGGCGCGAATTCACCCCTCCACTTT.

This sequence joins TRBV6-6 and TRBJ2-7, with 7 bases lining up with TRBD2. Germline V gene data show CDR1 as MNHNY and CDR2 as SVGAGI (reference sequence). The CDR3 contains 15 residues. J gave up 5 bases and V 2 bases, and 9 bases lay outside the gene matches. In nucleotides, the CDR3 is TGTGCCAGCAGTTACGCTGGAGAAGGGAGGGACGAGCAGTACTTC. Translation gives CASSYAGEGRDEQYF.

This sequence joins TRBV5-1 and TRBJ2-5, with 12 bases that match TRBD2. The J segment lost 0 bases and the V segment lost 0 bases, leaving 3 bases of the junction unmatched. Germline values: CDR1 SGHRS, CDR2 YFSETQ. The CDR3 is 17 residues long. DNA for the CDR3: TGCGCCAGCAGCTTGGGACTAGCGGGAGCGTACCAAGAGACCCAGTACTTC. Amino acids: CASSLGLAGAYQETQYF.

This clone was found a few times. The gene calls are TRBV7-9 and TRBJ2-5; the D is unclear. V dropped 3 bases and J dropped 5 bases, with 10 bases sitting between them. This CDR3 has 13 amino acids. Germline V lookup: CDR1 SEHNR, CDR2 FQNEAQ (reference sequence). CDR3: CASSLPQTETQYF. Here the CDR3 DNA reads TGTGCCAGCAGCTTGCCACAGACGGAGACCCAGTACTTC.

This clone was seen a few times. Other DNA sequences in this specimen translate into the identical CDR3. In DNA, the CDR3 is TGCGCCAGCAGCTTGAGACTAGCGGGGGGTGCAGATACGCAGTATTTT. Protein product: CASSLRLAGGADTQYF. The chain couples TRBV5-1 to TRBJ2-3; 13 nucleotides agree with TRBD2. CDR3 length equals 16 residues. Trimming removed 1 base from V and 4 bases from J; junction bases left unmatched: 3. Germline-derived CDR1 and CDR2 are SGHRS and YFSETQ.

This clone showed up just a few times. The chain carries TRBV5-5 and TRBJ2-3, with D possibly TRBD2 on 6 matching bases. V lost 3 bases, J lost 2 bases, and 22 bases lay in between. The V gene's germline CDR1 is SGHKS and CDR2 YYEKEE (reference sequence). The CDR3 spans 18 residues. In DNA form, the CDR3 reads TGTGCCAGCAGCTCCCAATACAGGACCGGGGGATCCACAGATACGCAGTATTTT. Its translation: CASSSQYRTGGSTDTQYF.

The V and J genes are TRBV19 and TRBJ2-2; TRBD1 matches 8 bases. The germline CDR1 and CDR2 sequences are LNHDA and SQIVND (reference sequence). The CDR3 loop spans 16 amino acids. Germline trimming cut 0 bases from V and 4 bases from J; bases unmatched to any gene: 4. CDR3 loop: CASSIDRTGGTGELFF. The CDR3 coding sequence is TGTGCCAGTAGTATAGATCGAACAGGGGGCACCGGGGAGCTGTTTTTT.

V and J are TRBV5-1 and TRBJ1-6; 7 nucleotides match TRBD1. CDR1 and CDR2 from the germline V gene are SGHRS and YFSETQ. J gave up 0 bases and V 3 bases, and 12 bases lay outside the gene matches. The CDR3 covers 19 residues. CDR3 residues: CASSSLTGPGSSYNSPLHF. For the CDR3, the DNA is TGCGCCAGCAGCTCGCTGACAGGGCCGGGAAGCTCCTATAATTCACCCCTCCACTTT.

This clone has more than one count but fewer than ten. The chain carries TRBV9 and TRBJ2-6; D is ambiguous. Germline CDR1 reads SGDLS; CDR2 reads YYNGEE. CDR3 size: 15 residues. V gave up 1 base and J gave up 2 bases, with 7 bases separating them. The CDR3 loop is CASSVLVAGANVLTF. CDR3 sequence (DNA): TGTGCCAGCAGCGTACTAGTTGCTGGGGCCAACGTCCTGACTTTC.

J is TRBJ1-1 and V is TRBV19; possibly TRBD1 for D (6 bases). Germline V gene sequence: CDR1 LNHDA, CDR2 SQIVND (reference sequence). Trimming left V 3 bases short and J 1 base short, with 9 bases between. The CDR3 spans 14 residues. The chain's CDR3 is CASSIRDTNTEAFF. Here the CDR3 DNA reads TGTGCCAGTAGTATCCGGGACACGAACACTGAAGCTTTCTTT. Complete variable domain (other parts from reference TRBV19 and TRBJ1-1): DGGITQSPKYLFRKEGQNVTLSCEQNLNHDAMYWYRQDPGQGLRLIYYSQIVNDFQKGDIAEGYSVSREKKESFPLTVTSAQKNPTAFYLCASSIRDTNTEAFFGQGTRLTVV.

This clone has only a few counts. This chain links TRBV29-1 with TRBJ1-1; the D is unclear. In germline, CDR1 is SQVTM, CDR2 ANQGSEA. V gave up 7 bases and J gave up 9 bases, with 15 bases separating them. The CDR3 runs to 11 residues. CDR3 nucleotides: TGCAGCGGCCAAGGAGGGCAGAAAGCTTTCTTT. Residues: CSGQGGQKAFF.

As for this clone: Other DNA sequences in this specimen translate into the identical CDR3. V and J are TRBV7-9 and TRBJ2-7; a possible D gene is TRBD2 (7 bases). From germline, CDR1 is SEHNR and CDR2 FQNEAQ (reference sequence). This CDR3 region has 13 residues. V was shortened by 3 bases and J by 6 bases, with 12 bases between the two germline ends. Written as DNA, the CDR3 is TGTGCCAGCAGCTTGGGAGGGGGGGGCGAGCAGTACTTC. It translates to CASSLGGGGEQYF.

This clone turned up a few times. CDR3 in DNA: TGTGCCTTTTCGGAGGGGGCTAAGACCGGGGAGCTGTTTTTT. This encodes CAFSEGAKTGELFF. The chain links TRBV10-3 to TRBJ2-2, with D possibly matching TRBD1 (7 bases). Germline loops: CDR1 ENHRY, CDR2 SYGVKD. This CDR3 region has 14 residues. Trimming cost V 11 bases and J 5 bases, with 18 bases left between them.

The chain carries TRBV5-1 and TRBJ2-1; 11 bases are shared with TRBD1. The germline V gene encodes CDR1 SGHRS and CDR2 YFSETQ. The J segment lost 6 bases and the V segment lost 0 bases, leaving 5 bases of the junction unmatched. The CDR3 has 16 residues. CDR3 coding DNA: TGCGCCAGCAGCTTGGTGGGGGGGACAGGGGGCAATGAGCAGTTCTTC. This sequence encodes CASSLVGGTGGNEQFF.

As for this clone: No conserved phenylalanine or tryptophan is present at the end of the CDR3, so a read error is the likely explanation. The limits of the CDR3 on the DNA are not certain, so only TCRdb's listed CDR3 is given. The chain carries TRBV28 and TRBJ1-5; whether TRBD1, the table's D call, matches the DNA was not checked. Germline V gene data show CDR1 as MDHEN and CDR2 as SYDVKM. The CDR3 is made up of 16 amino acids, end residues included. The CDR3: CDSSSGIRSNNQPKHL.

The rearrangement uses TRBV5-1 and TRBJ1-6; 7 positions agree with TRBD1. The CDR3 totals 14 residues. Germline loops: CDR1 SGHRS, CDR2 YFSETQ. Trimming removed 4 bases from V and 10 bases from J; junction bases left unmatched: 8. CDR3 sequence reads: CASSIGQAGSPLHF. In nucleotides, the CDR3 is TGCGCCAGCAGCATTGGACAGGCTGGGTCACCCCTCCACTTT.

This clone was recorded a few times. The rearrangement links TRBV7-3 to TRBJ2-1; D ambiguous. V was pared by 5 bases and J by 8 bases, with 19 bases between. The CDR3 totals 15 residues. Germline CDR1 SGHTA, CDR2 FQGTGA. CDR3 in DNA: TGTGCCAGCAGCCCGGTTGGAGCCCAACCGCATGAGCAGTTCTTC. Translating it yields CASSPVGAQPHEQFF.

This clone showed up just a few times. V gene TRBV6-1 combines with J gene TRBJ2-6; a possible D gene is TRBD2 (7 bases). The CDR3 is 14 amino acids. Germline lookup yields CDR1 MNHNS and CDR2 SASEGT. V was trimmed by 10 bases and J by 4 bases, leaving 14 bases between them. CDR3 coding DNA: TGTGCCATTTGGGGGGGCTCCGGGGCCAACGTCCTGACTTTC. This encodes CAIWGGSGANVLTF.

In its sample, this clone was seen a few times. The chain links TRBV27 to TRBJ2-1, with a possible D match to TRBD2 (5 bases). This CDR3 has 16 residues. Trimming removed 3 bases at V and 0 bases at J, with 12 bases between. Germline CDR1 reads MNHEY; CDR2 reads SMNVEV (reference sequence). CDR3 in DNA: TGTGCCAGCAGTTTTATTTGGGAGCCCTCCTACAATGAGCAGTTCTTC. Translating it yields CASSFIWEPSYNEQFF.

The genes are TRBV5-1 and TRBJ2-7, with TRBD1 matching over 7 bases. Trimming at V came to 4 bases and at J to 2 bases, leaving 6 bases not matched to a gene. The CDR3 runs to 14 residues. The V gene's germline CDR1 is SGHRS and CDR2 YFSETQ. In nucleotides, the CDR3 is TGCGCCAGCAGCCCACAGGGGACCCCCTACGAGCAGTACTTC. Translated, it gives CASSPQGTPYEQYF.

This clone was observed a handful of times. The chain has TRBV5-4 and TRBJ2-1, with 8 bases aligning to TRBD1. The CDR3 is made up of 15 amino acids. Germline V gene data show CDR1 as SGHNT and CDR2 as YYREEE (reference sequence). Unmatched junction bases numbered 11, after V lost 5 bases and J lost 7 bases. The CDR3 reads CASSSGQEIRNEQFF. CDR3 nucleotide sequence: TGTGCCAGCAGTTCGGGACAGGAGATAAGGAATGAGCAGTTCTTC.

This clone has only a few counts. The V call is TRBV6-5, the J call TRBJ1-1, with 7 bases aligning to TRBD1. The CDR3 has 15 residues. The V segment lost 3 bases and the J segment 8 bases; nucleotides outside the gene matches: 12. Germline lookup yields CDR1 MNHEY and CDR2 SVGAGI. CDR3 DNA sequence: TGTGCCAGCAGTTATGGGAGGACAGGAGGAAGGGAAGCTTTCTTT. Translating it yields CASSYGRTGGREAFF.

This clone was picked up a small number of times. This sequence joins TRBV30 and TRBJ2-5, with TRBD2 matching over 7 bases. CDR1 and CDR2 (germline): GTSNPN, SVGIG (reference sequence). This CDR3 has 13 residues. Trimming at V came to 5 bases and at J to 5 bases, leaving 8 bases not matched to a gene. CDR3: CAWAGLVVETQYF. CDR3 bases: TGTGCCTGGGCTGGACTAGTAGTCGAGACCCAGTACTTC.